This T cell receptor beta chain was documented in a study of T cells in Graves' hyperthyroidism and ophthalmopathy (dated by TCRdb to between 2018 and 2020). As for the study more broadly: Peripheral blood was collected at initial diagnosis, before any treatment. To identify distinguishing TCR V-J signatures, a discovery cohort of about 100 patients was used, comprising 43 with Graves' ophthalmopathy and 57 with stable Graves' hyperthyroidism. An independent validation cohort of under 20 hyperthyroidism patients and 17 patients who later progressed to ophthalmopathy tested prospective prediction of ophthalmopathy. The 100 discovery patients were randomly split 7:3 into training and test sets. Thyroid tissue and blood T-cell repertoires from over 5 Graves' hyperthyroidism patients were also compared in the study. After sampling, hyperthyroidism patients received methimazole starting at 30 mg daily, and ophthalmopathy patients received high-dose intravenous methylprednisolone. The paper reports TCR Vbeta CDR3 sequencing of 135 peripheral blood samples: 43 ophthalmopathy, under 80 hyperthyroidism and around 17 progressor patients.

What the study reported, not specific to this receptor: A 13 V-J signature model separated ophthalmopathy from stable hyperthyroidism, with 87.88% sensitivity and 81% to 82% specificity in cross-validation and 80%/75% in testing. In validation, the model predicted progression to ophthalmopathy a median of roughly 6.2 months before onset, with about 71% sensitivity and 72.22% specificity. Sample size was not statistically predetermined, and investigators were not blinded to group allocation. Blood samples also contained most of the expanded thyroid clonotypes (frequency above 0.001), which suggests that blood repertoires may reflect thyroid immune responses.

TCR beta CDR3 regions were amplified from RNA transcripts. The first round of RT-PCR for the TCR CDR3 was performed with the HTBI primer set and the Qiagen OneStep RT-PCR kit. The libraries were constructed in a second round of multiplex PCR and then size-selected and purified. Libraries were sequenced paired-end with 100 bp reads on an Illumina HiSeq2000. Under the source paper's analysis protocol: SOAPnuke was used to process the raw data, throwing out any read that contained adapters or uncalled bases, had a mean Phred below 15, or lacked an exact constant-primer or identifier match. High-quality paired reads were merged using COPE v1.2.5, and each unique nucleotide sequence was defined as a clonotype. MiTCR v1.1 was used to align clonotypes to the IMGT TRBV, TRBD and TRBJ reference segments. Only V-J combinations with frequency above 0.0001, covering about 99% of repertoires, were analysed. The TCS score was defined as the ratio of F50 (clonal expansion) to E x V (chaos), calculated using BLOSUM62-based TCRdist between CDR3 peptides within each V-J. Welch's t-statistics and random forest reduced around 520 V-J features to 10 to 15, which were used in a naive Bayes classifier (R e1071). The similarity between thyroid and blood repertoires was quantified using the Morisita-Horn index. The public reads were reanalyzed by TCRdb: fastp trimming at Q25, MiXCR alignment, in-frame beta chains only. All rows with the same CDR3 protein become a single entry with the most common DNA and genes. Here the V and J calls rest on TCRdb's processing, not on the authors' analysis. The sample data list 800,000 or so distinct CDR3 sequences, and 38% of these were observed just once. Approximately 10% of the sample lies in the top ten.

About this clonotype: Its target antigen remains unknown. There are no base qualities to consult, and no much larger clone falls within one base.

A patient counted as having stable Graves' hyperthyroidism if no progression to ophthalmopathy occurred over 18 months of follow-up. The hyperthyroidism patients were between 18 and 65 years old and newly diagnosed, with a disease duration of less than 2 months. Exclusion was applied to patients with uncontrolled infections, other autoimmune diseases, pregnancy or lactation. Clinical symptoms, serum thyroxine and TRAb, thyroid ultrasound, and orbital computed tomography formed the basis for the diagnoses. PBMCs were isolated from approximately 10 ml of fresh peripheral blood by Ficoll-Paque density gradient centrifugation. Trizol reagent was used to extract total RNA, and RNA quality was then checked on an Agilent 2100 Bioanalyzer. This clonotype was obtained from a man aged 18 to 30 with Graves' hyperthyroidism. Source material: blood.

CDR3 region: CSVDLGSTEAFF. The nucleotide sequence is given as TGCAGCGTAGATTTGGGGAGCACTGAAGCTTTCTTT. The receptor chain draws on TRBV29-1 and TRBJ1-1, with the D gene call left open. The CDR3 covers 12 residues, taking in both the cysteine and the phenylalanine. Only the CDR3 region is kept as DNA, spanning 36 bases read in frame from base 1. The germline ends are 12 bases apart after V is trimmed by 6 bases and J by 4 bases. CDR1 and CDR2, per the germline V gene, are SQVTM and ANQGSEA.